This T cell receptor beta chain was identified in a study of beta chain features in type 1 diabetes. Based on CD45RO/CCR7/CD25/CD127/CD95/CD27, CD4+ regulatory, stem cell-like memory, naive and central memory cells were sorted. Purity exceeded 95% in all sorted populations. Expressed TCRB transcripts got sequenced, as all isolated RNA was reverse transcribed. Method: immunoSEQ multiplex PCR; TCRdb's copy keeps in-frame clones and lacks some. The sample holds under 450,000 clones, about 15% seen once. V lost 1 base, J lost 2 bases, and 8 bases lay in between. CDR1 is SGHVS, CDR2 FQNEAQ, per germline. The CDR3 has 14 amino acids. This clone came up a few times. Its target is unknown. Study-level results: Naive, central memory and Treg TCRB repertoires seemed to resemble each other more closely in patients than they did in healthy donors.

This chain uses TRBV7-8 with TRBJ2-5; the D is unclear. Sequenced sample: naive CD4+ T cells from blood. The sequence was collected from a man younger than 40 in good health. The CDR3, as DNA: TGTGCCAGCAGCTTAGGAGGCAGACAAGAGACCCAGTACTTC. Translating it yields CASSLGGRQETQYF.